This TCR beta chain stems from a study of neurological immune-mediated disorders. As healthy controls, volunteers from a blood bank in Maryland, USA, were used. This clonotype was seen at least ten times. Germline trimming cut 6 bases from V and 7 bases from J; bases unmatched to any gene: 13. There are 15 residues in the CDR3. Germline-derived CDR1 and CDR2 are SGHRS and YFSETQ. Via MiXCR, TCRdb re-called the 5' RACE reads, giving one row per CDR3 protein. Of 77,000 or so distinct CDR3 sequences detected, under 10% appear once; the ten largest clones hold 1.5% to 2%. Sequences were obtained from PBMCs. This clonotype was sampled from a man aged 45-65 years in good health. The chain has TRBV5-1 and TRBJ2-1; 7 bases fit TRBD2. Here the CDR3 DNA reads TGCGCCAGCACGAGGACTAGTGAGGGTGGGAATGAGCAGTTCTTC. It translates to CASTRTSEGGNEQFF.